Shown below are 2 T cell receptor beta chains from a single sample sequenced in a study of T-cell memory formation after mild COVID-19. TCRdb re-analysed the 5' RACE reads in MiXCR, keeping a single row per CDR3 protein. The sample records a few hundred thousand distinct CDR3 sequences, 20% to 25% being singletons. Sequencing used PBMCs or a T cell subset sorted from them (not recorded which). All receptors derive from a man between 18 and 29 years old who had mild COVID-19 (a few samples of this study predate the infection). Cell type and time point are not known.

The chain employs TRBV14 and TRBJ1-1; D remains unclear. Trimming cost V 3 bases and J 0 bases, with 11 bases left between them. Germline CDR1 SGHDN, CDR2 FVKESK. The CDR3 runs 15 residues. CDR3: CASSHGQYLNTEAFF. Here the CDR3 DNA reads TGTGCCAGCAGCCATGGCCAGTATTTGAACACTGAAGCTTTCTTT.

Only a few counts were recorded for this clonotype. J is TRBJ2-3 and V is TRBV29-1, with 16 bases fitting TRBD2. V lost 6 bases, J lost 14 bases, and 11 bases stayed unmatched. Germline V gene lookup returns CDR1 SQVTM and CDR2 ANQGSEA. The length of the CDR3 is 14 residues. CDR3 sequence (DNA): TGCAGCGTCCCCGTCGGGACTAGCGGGGGGGGCAGGTATTTT. This gives the protein CSVPVGTSGGGRYF.